The 19 T cell receptor beta chains listed next were all sequenced from one sample in a study of shared clonotypes between healthy human individuals. The repertoire was sequenced with immunoSEQ multiplex PCR; TCRdb's copy has only in-frame clones and lacks some. The sample lists under 550,000 clones, 96% occurring once. The sequenced sample consisted of naive CD4+ T cells sorted from blood. The subset here: CD45RA+ positively selected. The source is a woman aged 30 to 39 in good health.

V usage is TRBV5-4 and J usage is TRBJ1-5; weak D call: TRBD1 (6 bases). V was shortened by 2 bases and J by 3 bases, with 9 bases between the two germline ends. Germline assignment: CDR1 SGHNT and CDR2 YYREEE (reference sequence). The CDR3 has 14 residues. The CDR3, as DNA: TGTGCCAGCAGCTTAGGGGGAGTCAATCAGCCCCAGCATTTT. Amino acids: CASSLGGVNQPQHF.

CDR3 sequence: CASNSAFFTYSNQPQHF. The DNA of the CDR3 is TGTGCCAGCAATTCAGCGTTCTTTACTTATAGCAATCAGCCCCAGCATTTT. This chain joins TRBV28 and TRBJ1-5; no firm D call. The CDR3 is made up of 17 amino acids. The germline CDR1 and CDR2 sequences are MDHEN and SYDVKM. V shed 7 bases and J shed 0 bases, with 19 bases lying between them.

DNA of the CDR3: TGCGCCACCCAACAGGGGGTACATGGCTACACCTTC. Protein: CATQQGVHGYTF. The chain joins TRBV10-1 to TRBJ1-2, with 8 bases matching TRBD1. After removal of 10 bases from V and 6 bases from J, the junction contained 7 bases not matched to a gene. Germline V gene lookup returns CDR1 WNHNN and CDR2 SYGVQD (reference sequence). The CDR3 covers 12 residues.

This chain links TRBV5-1 with TRBJ2-5, with TRBD1 as a possible D gene (5 bases). Germline V CDR1 and CDR2: SGHRS, YFSETQ. V lost 0 bases to trimming and J lost 2 bases, with 17 bases between them. This CDR3 comprises 17 residues. The CDR3 is CASSLASDSLRQETQYF. In DNA, the CDR3 is TGCGCCAGCAGCTTGGCCAGCGACAGCTTACGTCAAGAGACCCAGTACTTC.

This clone was picked up one time. This chain links TRBV6-5 with TRBJ1-1; D gene unclear. The CDR3 consists of 11 residues. Germline-derived CDR1 and CDR2 are MNHEY and SVGAGI. Trimming left V 4 bases short and J 5 bases short, with 5 bases between. The CDR3 sequence: CASSLGTEAFF. The CDR3 DNA reads TGTGCCAGCAGTTTGGGTACTGAAGCTTTCTTT.

The chain carries TRBV19 and TRBJ1-3; D perhaps matches TRBD1 (5 bases). Germline V lookup: CDR1 LNHDA, CDR2 SQIVND (reference sequence). V lost 8 bases, J lost 4 bases, and 9 bases lay in between. This CDR3 region has 12 residues. The CDR3 region has the DNA TGTGCCAGTCAGGGTCCGGGAAACACCATATATTTT. Its protein product is CASQGPGNTIYF.

The chain combines TRBV5-1 with TRBJ2-7; D is ambiguous. V was shortened by 3 bases and J by 0 bases, with 16 bases between the two germline ends. Looked up from germline, CDR1 is SGHRS and CDR2 is YFSETQ. This CDR3 is built from 16 residues. CDR3 coding DNA: TGCGCCAGCAGCTCCTCTCGTGAAGTGATCTCCTACGAGCAGTACTTC. Its translation: CASSSSREVISYEQYF.

The chain has TRBV6-5 and TRBJ2-5, with 8 bases that match TRBD2. The CDR3 has 16 residues. V lost 2 bases to trimming and J lost 11 bases; unmatched junction nucleotides: 16. The germline CDR1 and CDR2 sequences are MNHEY and SVGAGI. The CDR3 protein is CASSYAGQRELSRQYF. The CDR3 nucleotides are TGTGCCAGCAGTTACGCCGGTCAGCGGGAGCTCTCGCGGCAGTACTTC.

This chain links TRBV6-1 with TRBJ2-2; 8 nucleotides agree with TRBD2. Germline lookup yields CDR1 MNHNS and CDR2 SASEGT. The trim removed 2 bases at V and 0 bases at J, leaving 5 bases unmatched. The CDR3 spans 17 residues. The CDR3 spells CASSERSGRTNTGELFF. CDR3 in DNA: TGTGCCAGCAGTGAAAGGAGCGGGAGAACGAACACCGGGGAGCTGTTTTTT.

V usage is TRBV6-1 and J usage is TRBJ2-7; D not resolved. V was shortened by 6 bases and J by 1 base, with 4 bases between the two germline ends. CDR3 length: 11 residues. The germline CDR1 and CDR2 sequences are MNHNS and SASEGT. The CDR3 spells CASSGSYEQYF. CDR3 coding DNA: TGTGCCAGCAGCGGTTCCTACGAGCAGTACTTC.

The rearrangement links TRBV6-6 to TRBJ2-7; either TRBD1 or TRBD2 may fit D (5 bases each). The CDR3 is made up of 15 amino acids. The germline V and J ends were trimmed by 6 bases and 3 bases, with 18 bases remaining between them. Germline CDR1 MNHNY, CDR2 SVGAGI (reference sequence). In DNA form, the CDR3 reads TGTGCCAGCAGGGGGGAACTCTACAACCACTACGAGCAGTACTTC. This codes for CASRGELYNHYEQYF.

Only one count was recorded for this clone. V is TRBV5-4 and J is TRBJ2-7; D may correspond to TRBD1 or TRBD2 (5 bases each). Germline V lookup: CDR1 SGHNT, CDR2 YYREEE (reference sequence). With 0 bases removed from V and 5 bases from J, the gap between germline ends came to 9 bases. CDR3 length equals 13 residues. CDR3 sequence: CASSLAGGDEQYF. In DNA, the CDR3 is TGTGCCAGCAGCTTGGCTGGGGGAGACGAGCAGTACTTC.

The CDR3 sequence is CASSLRQRGEQYF. DNA for the CDR3: TGTGCCAGCAGCTTACGGCAACGGGGGGAGCAGTACTTC. V is TRBV7-3 and J is TRBJ2-7, with a possible D match to TRBD2 (6 bases). The CDR3 is made up of 13 amino acids. Germline CDR1 is SGHTA and CDR2 is FQGTGA. Trimming left V 2 bases short and J 7 bases short, with 12 bases between.

The rearrangement joins TRBV25-1 to TRBJ2-1; 12 bases match TRBD2. Trimming cost V 1 base and J 4 bases; bases outside gene matches: 5. CDR1 and CDR2 from the germline V gene are MGHDK and SYGVNS. CDR3 length: 17 amino acids. The CDR3 protein is CASSEWWTSGEYNEQFF. The CDR3 region has the DNA TGTGCCAGCAGTGAATGGTGGACTAGCGGGGAGTACAATGAGCAGTTCTTC.

This chain connects TRBV11-2 to TRBJ2-7; D unresolved. The CDR3 consists of 14 residues. V was shortened by 0 bases and J by 7 bases, with 13 bases between the two germline ends. CDR1 SGHAT and CDR2 FQNNGV come from the germline V gene. The CDR3 DNA reads TGTGCCAGCAGCTTAGATATGGGTACTGAGGAGCAGTACTTC. Residues: CASSLDMGTEEQYF.

The CDR3 is CASSFGRGWETQYF. Written as DNA, the CDR3 is TGCGCCAGCAGTTTCGGCAGGGGATGGGAGACCCAGTACTTC. J is TRBJ2-5 and V is TRBV10-2, with D perhaps matching TRBD1 (6 bases). The CDR3 has 14 amino acids. V lost 5 bases and J lost 5, with 15 bases in between. The germline V gene has CDR1 WSHSY and CDR2 SAAADI.

The J gene is TRBJ2-4, the V gene TRBV23-1, with 7 bases fitting TRBD2. TRBV23-1 is marked as an open reading frame, function uncertain. The CDR3 contains 14 residues. With 5 bases clipped from V and 6 bases from J, the junction kept 7 bases outside the gene matches. The CDR3 DNA reads TGCGCCAGCAGTACCCTCCCGGGAGGAAACATTCAGTACTTC. Residues: CASSTLPGGNIQYF.

This chain uses TRBV7-2 with TRBJ2-5; the match to TRBD2 covers 15 bases. This CDR3 has 17 residues. V shed 5 bases, J shed 11 bases, and the junction held 15 bases outside the gene matches. Germline V gene lookup returns CDR1 SGHTA and CDR2 FQGNSA. The CDR3 sequence is CASSPPGLAGGSGEQYF. CDR3 nucleotides: TGTGCCAGCAGCCCCCCGGGACTAGCGGGAGGATCGGGTGAGCAGTACTTC.

This clone was found once. The CDR3 loop reads CASSPSGGITYEQYF. The CDR3 coding sequence is TGTGCCAGCAGCCCGTCAGGGGGTATAACCTACGAGCAGTACTTC. This rearrangement joins TRBV5-6 to TRBJ2-7; TRBD1 matches 7 bases. With V trimmed by 4 bases and J by 2 bases, 9 bases remained unmatched. CDR3 length: 15 residues. Germline CDR1 is SGHDT and CDR2 is YYEEEE.